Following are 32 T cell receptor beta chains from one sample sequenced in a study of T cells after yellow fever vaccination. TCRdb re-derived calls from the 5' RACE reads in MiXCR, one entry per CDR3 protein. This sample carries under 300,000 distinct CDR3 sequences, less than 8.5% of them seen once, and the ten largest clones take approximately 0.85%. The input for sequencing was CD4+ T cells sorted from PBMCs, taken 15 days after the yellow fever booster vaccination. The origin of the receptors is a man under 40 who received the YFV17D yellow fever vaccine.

CDR3 amino acids: CSATGQGETQYF. The CDR3 coding sequence is TGCAGTGCTACCGGACAGGGGGAGACCCAGTACTTC. This chain links TRBV20-1 with TRBJ2-5; 9 positions agree with TRBD1. J lost 5 bases, V lost 4 bases, and 2 bases had no gene match. There are 12 residues in the CDR3. The germline CDR1 and CDR2 sequences are DFQATT and SNEGSKA (reference sequence).

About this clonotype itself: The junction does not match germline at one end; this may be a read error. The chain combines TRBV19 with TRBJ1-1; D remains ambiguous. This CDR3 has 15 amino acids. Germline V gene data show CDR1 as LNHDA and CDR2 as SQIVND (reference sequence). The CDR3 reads CASRGMTGVKTEAFF. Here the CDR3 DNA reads TGTGCCAGTAGAGGTATGACTGGGGTGAAAACTGAAGCTTTCTTT.

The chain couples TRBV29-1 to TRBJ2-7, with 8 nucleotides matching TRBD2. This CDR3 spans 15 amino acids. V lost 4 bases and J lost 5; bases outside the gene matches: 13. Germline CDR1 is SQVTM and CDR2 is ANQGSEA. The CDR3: CSVVFLAGNANEQYF. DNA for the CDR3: TGCAGCGTTGTCTTTTTAGCGGGAAACGCGAACGAGCAGTACTTC.

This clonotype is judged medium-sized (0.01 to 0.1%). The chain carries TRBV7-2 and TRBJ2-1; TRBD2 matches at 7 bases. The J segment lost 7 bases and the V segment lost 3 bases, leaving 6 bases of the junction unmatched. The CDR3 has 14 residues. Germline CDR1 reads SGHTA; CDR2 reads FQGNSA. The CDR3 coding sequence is TGTGCCAGCAGCTTTGTCCTAGCGGCAAATGAGCAGTTCTTC. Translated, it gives CASSFVLAANEQFF.

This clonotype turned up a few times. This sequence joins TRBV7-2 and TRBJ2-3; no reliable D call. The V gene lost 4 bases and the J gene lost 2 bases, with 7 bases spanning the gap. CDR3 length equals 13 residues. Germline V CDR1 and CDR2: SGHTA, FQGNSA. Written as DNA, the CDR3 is TGTGCCAGCAGCTCCCGGATCACAGATACGCAGTATTTT. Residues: CASSSRITDTQYF.

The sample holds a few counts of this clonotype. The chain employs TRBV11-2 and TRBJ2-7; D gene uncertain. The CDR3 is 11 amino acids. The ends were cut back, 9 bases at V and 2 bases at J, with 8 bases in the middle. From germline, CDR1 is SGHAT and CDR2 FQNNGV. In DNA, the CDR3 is TGTGCCAGTGGTACAGCCTACGAGCAGTACTTC. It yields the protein CASGTAYEQYF.

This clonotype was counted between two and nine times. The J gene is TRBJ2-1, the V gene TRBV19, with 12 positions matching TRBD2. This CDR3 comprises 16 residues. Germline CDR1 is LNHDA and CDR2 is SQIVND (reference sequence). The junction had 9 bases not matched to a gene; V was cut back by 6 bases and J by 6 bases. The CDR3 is CASRTRLAGAVNEQFF. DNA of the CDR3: TGTGCCAGTAGGACCAGACTAGCGGGAGCGGTCAATGAGCAGTTCTTC.

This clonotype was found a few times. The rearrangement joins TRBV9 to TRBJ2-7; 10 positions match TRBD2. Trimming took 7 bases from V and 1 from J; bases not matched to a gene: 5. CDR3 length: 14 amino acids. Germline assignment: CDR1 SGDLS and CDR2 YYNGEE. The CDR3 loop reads CASASTSGSYEQYF. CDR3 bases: TGTGCCAGCGCGTCGACTAGCGGGTCCTACGAGCAGTACTTC. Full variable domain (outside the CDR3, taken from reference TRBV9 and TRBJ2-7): DSGVTQTPKHLITATGQRVTLRCSPRSGDLSVYWYQQSLDQGLQFLIQYYNGEERAKGNILERFSAQQFPDLHSELNLSSLELGDSALYFCASASTSGSYEQYFGPGTRLTVT.

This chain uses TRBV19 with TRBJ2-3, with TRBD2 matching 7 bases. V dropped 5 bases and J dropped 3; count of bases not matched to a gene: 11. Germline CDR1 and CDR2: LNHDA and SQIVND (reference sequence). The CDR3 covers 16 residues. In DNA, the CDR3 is TGTGCCAGTAGTTCCGGGACGGGAGGTGGGACAGATACGCAGTATTTT. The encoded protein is CASSSGTGGGTDTQYF.

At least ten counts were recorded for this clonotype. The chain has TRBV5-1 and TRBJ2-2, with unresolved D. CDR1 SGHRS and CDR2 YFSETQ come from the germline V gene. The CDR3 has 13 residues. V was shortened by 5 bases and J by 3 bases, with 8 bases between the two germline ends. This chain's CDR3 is CASSLQDTGELFF. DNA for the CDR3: TGCGCCAGCAGTCTGCAGGACACCGGGGAGCTGTTTTTT. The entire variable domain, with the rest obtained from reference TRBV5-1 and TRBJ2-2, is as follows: KAGVTQTPRYLIKTRGQQVTLSCSPISGHRSVSWYQQTPGQGLQFLFEYFSETQRNKGNFPGRFSGRQFSNSRSEMNVSTLELGDSALYLCASSLQDTGELFFGEGSRLTVL.

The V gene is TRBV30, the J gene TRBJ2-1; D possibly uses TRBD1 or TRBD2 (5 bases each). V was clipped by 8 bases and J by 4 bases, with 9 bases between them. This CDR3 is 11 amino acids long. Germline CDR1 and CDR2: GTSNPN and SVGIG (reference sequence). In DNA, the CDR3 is TGTGCCGGGGACCTTTACAATGAGCAGTTCTTC. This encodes CAGDLYNEQFF.

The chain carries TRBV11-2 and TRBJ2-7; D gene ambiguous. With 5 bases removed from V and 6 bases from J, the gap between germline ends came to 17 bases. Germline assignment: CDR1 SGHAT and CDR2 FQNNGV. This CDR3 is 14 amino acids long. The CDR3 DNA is TGTGCCAGCAGCCCCCAAGGTGGAACCGGCGAGCAGTACTTC. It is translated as CASSPQGGTGEQYF.

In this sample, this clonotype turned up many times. The CDR3 nucleotides are TGTGCCAGCAGCTTCCGGACAGACTCCTACGAGCAGTACTTC. Its protein product is CASSFRTDSYEQYF. This chain connects TRBV7-8 to TRBJ2-7, with D tentatively TRBD1 (6 bases). Germline V gene lookup returns CDR1 SGHVS and CDR2 FQNEAQ. This CDR3 has 14 amino acids. V lost 3 bases to trimming and J lost 0 bases, with 9 bases between them.

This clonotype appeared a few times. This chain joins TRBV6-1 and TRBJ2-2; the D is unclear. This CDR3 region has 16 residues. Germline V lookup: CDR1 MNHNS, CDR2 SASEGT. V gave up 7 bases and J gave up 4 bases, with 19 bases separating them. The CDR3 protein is CASTGMFAGSTGELFF. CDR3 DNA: TGTGCCAGCACCGGAATGTTCGCAGGTTCCACCGGGGAGCTGTTTTTT.

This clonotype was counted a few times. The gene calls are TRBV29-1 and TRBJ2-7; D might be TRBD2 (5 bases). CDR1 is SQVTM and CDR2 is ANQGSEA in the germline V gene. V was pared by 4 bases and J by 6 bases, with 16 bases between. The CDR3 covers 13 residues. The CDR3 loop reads CSVGPGSGREQYF. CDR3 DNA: TGCAGCGTTGGCCCGGGATCCGGCCGCGAGCAGTACTTC.

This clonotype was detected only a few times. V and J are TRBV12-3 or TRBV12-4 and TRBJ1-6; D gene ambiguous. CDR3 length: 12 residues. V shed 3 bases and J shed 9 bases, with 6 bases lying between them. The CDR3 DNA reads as TGTGCCAGCAGTTTGGGTGCTTCACCCCTCCACTTT. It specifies CASSLGASPLHF.

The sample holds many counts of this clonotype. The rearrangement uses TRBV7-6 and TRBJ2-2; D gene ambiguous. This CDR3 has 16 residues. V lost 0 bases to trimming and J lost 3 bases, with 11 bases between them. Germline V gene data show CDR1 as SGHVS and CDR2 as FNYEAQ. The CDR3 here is CASSLAFSRDTGELFF. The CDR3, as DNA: TGTGCCAGCAGCTTAGCTTTCAGCCGCGACACCGGGGAGCTGTTTTTT.

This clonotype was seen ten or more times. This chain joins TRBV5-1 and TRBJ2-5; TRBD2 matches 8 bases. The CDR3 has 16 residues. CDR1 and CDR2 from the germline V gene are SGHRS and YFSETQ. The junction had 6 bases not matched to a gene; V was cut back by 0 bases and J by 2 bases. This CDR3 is CASSLGSSGFQETQYF. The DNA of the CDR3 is TGCGCCAGCAGCTTGGGTTCTAGCGGGTTTCAAGAGACCCAGTACTTC.

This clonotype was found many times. CDR3 residues: CASSYSTVGGYEQYF. CDR3 bases: TGTGCCAGCAGTTACTCGACGGTGGGAGGCTACGAGCAGTACTTC. The chain joins TRBV6-5 to TRBJ2-7; possibly TRBD2 for D (6 bases). With 0 bases removed from V and 3 bases from J, the gap between germline ends came to 12 bases. The CDR3 has 15 amino acids. CDR1 and CDR2 from the germline V gene are MNHEY and SVGAGI.

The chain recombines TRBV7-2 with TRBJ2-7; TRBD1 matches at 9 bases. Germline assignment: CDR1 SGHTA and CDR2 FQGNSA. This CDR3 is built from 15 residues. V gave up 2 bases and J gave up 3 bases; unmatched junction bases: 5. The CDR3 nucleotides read TGTGCCAGCAGCTTATCCGTGACAGGGGGCTACGAGCAGTACTTC. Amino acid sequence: CASSLSVTGGYEQYF.

The CDR3 here is CASRGGKNIQYF. The CDR3 nucleotides are TGTGCCAGCAGGGGGGGCAAAAACATTCAGTACTTC. The V and J genes are TRBV6-6 and TRBJ2-4, with D maybe TRBD2 (6 bases). V gave up 6 bases and J gave up 3 bases, with 6 bases separating them. The CDR3 extends over 12 amino acids. Germline V gene sequence: CDR1 MNHNY, CDR2 SVGAGI (reference sequence).

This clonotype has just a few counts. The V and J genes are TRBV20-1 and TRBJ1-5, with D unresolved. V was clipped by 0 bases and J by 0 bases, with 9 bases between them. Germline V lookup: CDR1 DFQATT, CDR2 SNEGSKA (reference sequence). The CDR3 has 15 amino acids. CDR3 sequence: CSARDGSYSNQPQHF. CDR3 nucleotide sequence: TGCAGTGCTAGAGATGGAAGTTATAGCAATCAGCCCCAGCATTTT.

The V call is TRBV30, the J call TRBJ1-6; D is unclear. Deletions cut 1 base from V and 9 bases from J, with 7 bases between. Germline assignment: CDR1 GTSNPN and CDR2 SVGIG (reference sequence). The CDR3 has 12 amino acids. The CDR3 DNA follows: TGTGCCTGGAGTGAGGTGGGTTCACCCCTCCACTTT. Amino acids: CAWSEVGSPLHF.

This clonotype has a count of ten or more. In DNA form, the CDR3 reads TGTGCCAGCAGTTACGAGAAGCCCCAGCATTTT. It is translated as CASSYEKPQHF. The rearrangement links TRBV28 to TRBJ1-5; D remains ambiguous. CDR1 and CDR2 from the germline V gene are MDHEN and SYDVKM. The CDR3 sequence is 11 residues long. Trimming left V 4 bases short and J 8 bases short, with 6 bases between.

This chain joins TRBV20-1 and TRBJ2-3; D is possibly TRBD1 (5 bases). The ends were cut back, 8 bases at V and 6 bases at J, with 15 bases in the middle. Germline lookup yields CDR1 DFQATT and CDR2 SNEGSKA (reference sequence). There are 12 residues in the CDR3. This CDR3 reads CSPHLPGDTQYF. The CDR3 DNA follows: TGCAGTCCACATCTACCAGGGGATACGCAGTATTTT.

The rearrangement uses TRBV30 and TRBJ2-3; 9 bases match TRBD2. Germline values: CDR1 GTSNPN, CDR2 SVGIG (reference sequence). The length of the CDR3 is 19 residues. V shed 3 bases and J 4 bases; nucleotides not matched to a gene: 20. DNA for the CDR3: TGTGCCTGGAGGTTACGGGGGGGGGCTAGCGGGACCTCCGCAGATACGCAGTATTTT. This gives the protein CAWRLRGGASGTSADTQYF.

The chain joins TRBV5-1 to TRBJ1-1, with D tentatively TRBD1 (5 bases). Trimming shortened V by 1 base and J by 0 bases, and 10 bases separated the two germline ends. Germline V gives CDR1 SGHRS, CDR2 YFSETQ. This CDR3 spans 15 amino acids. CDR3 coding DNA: TGCGCCAGCAGCTTGAAGACAGTTATGAACACTGAAGCTTTCTTT. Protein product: CASSLKTVMNTEAFF.

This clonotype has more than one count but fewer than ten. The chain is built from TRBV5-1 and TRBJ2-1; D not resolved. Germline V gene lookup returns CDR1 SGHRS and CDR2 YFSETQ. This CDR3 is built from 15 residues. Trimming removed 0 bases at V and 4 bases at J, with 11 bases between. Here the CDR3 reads CASSLGGPLYNEQFF. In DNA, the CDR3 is TGCGCCAGCAGCTTGGGTGGACCTCTTTACAATGAGCAGTTCTTC.

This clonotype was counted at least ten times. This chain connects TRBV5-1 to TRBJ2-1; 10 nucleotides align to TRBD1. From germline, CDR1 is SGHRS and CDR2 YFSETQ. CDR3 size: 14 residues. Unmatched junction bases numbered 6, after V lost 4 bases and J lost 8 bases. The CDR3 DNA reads TGCGCCAGCAGCAAGGGACAGGGGAACGATGAGCAGTTCTTC. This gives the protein CASSKGQGNDEQFF.

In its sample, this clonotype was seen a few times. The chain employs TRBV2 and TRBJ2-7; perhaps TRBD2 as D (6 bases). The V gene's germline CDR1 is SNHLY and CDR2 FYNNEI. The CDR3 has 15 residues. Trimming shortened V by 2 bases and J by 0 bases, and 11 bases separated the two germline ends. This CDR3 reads CASSEPGVSSYEQYF. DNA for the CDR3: TGTGCCAGCAGTGAACCGGGGGTAAGCTCCTACGAGCAGTACTTC. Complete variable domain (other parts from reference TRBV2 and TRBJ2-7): EPEVTQTPSHQVTQMGQEVILRCVPISNHLYFYWYRQILGQKVEFLVSFYNNEISEKSEIFDDQFSVERPDGSNFTLKIRSTKLEDSAMYFCASSEPGVSSYEQYFGPGTRLTVT.

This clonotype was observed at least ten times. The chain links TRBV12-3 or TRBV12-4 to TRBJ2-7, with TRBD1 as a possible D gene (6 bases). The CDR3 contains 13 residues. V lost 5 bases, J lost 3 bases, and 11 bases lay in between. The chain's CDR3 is CASSKRTDYEQYF. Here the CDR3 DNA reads TGTGCCAGCAGTAAACGGACAGACTACGAGCAGTACTTC.

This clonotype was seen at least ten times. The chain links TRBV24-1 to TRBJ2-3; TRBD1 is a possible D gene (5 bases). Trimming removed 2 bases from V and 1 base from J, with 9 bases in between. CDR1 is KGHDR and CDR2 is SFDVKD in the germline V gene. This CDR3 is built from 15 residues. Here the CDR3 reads CATSDSAGRTDTQYF. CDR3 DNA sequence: TGTGCCACCAGTGATTCGGCAGGGCGCACAGATACGCAGTATTTT.